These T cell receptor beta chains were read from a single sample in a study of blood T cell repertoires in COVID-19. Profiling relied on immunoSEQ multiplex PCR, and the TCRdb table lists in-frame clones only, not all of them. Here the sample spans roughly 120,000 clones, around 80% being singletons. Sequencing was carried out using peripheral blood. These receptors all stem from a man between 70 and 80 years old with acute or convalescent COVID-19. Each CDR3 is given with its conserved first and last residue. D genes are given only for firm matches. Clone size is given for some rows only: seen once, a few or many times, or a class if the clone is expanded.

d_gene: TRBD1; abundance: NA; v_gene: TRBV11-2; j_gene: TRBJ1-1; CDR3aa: CASSSRTGGSTEAFF; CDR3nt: TGTGCCAGCAGCTCCAGGACAGGGGGAAGCACTGAAGCTTTCTTT
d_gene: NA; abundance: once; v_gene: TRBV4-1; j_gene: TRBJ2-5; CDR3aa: CASSQEGLRGGETQYF; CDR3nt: TGCGCCAGCAGCCAAGAGGGACTCCGAGGTGGGGAGACCCAGTACTTC
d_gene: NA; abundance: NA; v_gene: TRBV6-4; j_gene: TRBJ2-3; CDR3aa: CASSASGTDTQYF; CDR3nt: TGTGCCAGCAGTGCGTCAGGGACAGATACGCAGTATTTT
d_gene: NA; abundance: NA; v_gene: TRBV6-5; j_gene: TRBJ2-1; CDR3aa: CASSSGQSVSYNEQFF; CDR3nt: TGTGCCAGCAGTTCTGGACAGTCAGTCTCCTACAATGAGCAGTTCTTC
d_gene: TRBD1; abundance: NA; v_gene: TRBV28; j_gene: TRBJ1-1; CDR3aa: CASRPDRGSPNTEAFF; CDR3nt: TGTGCCAGCAGACCCGACAGGGGGTCCCCGAACACTGAAGCTTTCTTT
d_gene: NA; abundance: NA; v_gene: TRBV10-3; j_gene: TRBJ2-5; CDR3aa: CAISERGSGETQYF; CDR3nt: TGTGCCATCAGTGAGAGGGGCTCTGGGGAGACCCAGTACTTC
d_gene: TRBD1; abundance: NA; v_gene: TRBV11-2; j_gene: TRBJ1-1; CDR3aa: CASSLSLTGATEAFF; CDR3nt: TGTGCCAGCAGCTTATCCCTGACAGGGGCCACTGAAGCTTTCTTT
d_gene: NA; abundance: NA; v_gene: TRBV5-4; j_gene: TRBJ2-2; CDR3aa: CASSLSQGSNTGELFF; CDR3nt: TGTGCCAGCAGCTTATCCCAGGGGTCTAACACCGGGGAGCTGTTTTTT
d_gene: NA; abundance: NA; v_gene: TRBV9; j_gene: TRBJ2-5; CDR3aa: CASSVFSGEETQYF; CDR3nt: TGTGCCAGCAGCGTATTTTCCGGGGAAGAGACCCAGTACTTC
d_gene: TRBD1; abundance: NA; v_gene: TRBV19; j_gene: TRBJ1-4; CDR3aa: CASSIAGAGGEKLFF; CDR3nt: TGTGCCAGTTCCATCGCCGGAGCAGGGGGGGAAAAACTGTTTTTT
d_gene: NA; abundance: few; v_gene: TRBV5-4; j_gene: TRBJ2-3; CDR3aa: CASSSGWGRGLTDTQYF; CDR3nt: TGTGCCAGCAGCTCGGGTTGGGGAAGGGGCCTCACAGATACGCAGTATTTT
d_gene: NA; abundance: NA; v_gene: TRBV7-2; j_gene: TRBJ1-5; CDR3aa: CASSPGFGNQPQHF; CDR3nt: TGTGCCAGCAGCCCGGGGTTCGGCAATCAGCCCCAGCATTTT
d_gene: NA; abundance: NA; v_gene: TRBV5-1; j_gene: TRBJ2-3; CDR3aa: CASSLDAGSTDTQYF; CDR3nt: TGCGCCAGCAGCTTGGACGCCGGGAGCACAGATACGCAGTATTTT
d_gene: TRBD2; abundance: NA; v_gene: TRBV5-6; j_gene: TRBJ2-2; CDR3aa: CASREGRAAAELFF; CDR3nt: TGTGCCAGCAGAGAGGGGAGGGCTGCCGCGGAGCTGTTTTTT
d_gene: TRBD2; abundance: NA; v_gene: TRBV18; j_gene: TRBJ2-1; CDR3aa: CASSPQERGGLEQFF; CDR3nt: TGTGCCAGCTCACCCCAAGAGCGGGGGGGCCTCGAGCAGTTCTTC
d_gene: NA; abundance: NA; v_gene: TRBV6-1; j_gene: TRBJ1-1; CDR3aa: CASSEVGGSGTEAFF; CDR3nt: TGTGCCAGCAGTGAAGTCGGGGGGAGCGGCACTGAAGCTTTCTTT
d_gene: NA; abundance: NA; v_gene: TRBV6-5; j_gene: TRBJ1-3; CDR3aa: CASSYTPRDTIYF; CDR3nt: TGTGCCAGCAGTTACACCCCCAGGGACACCATATATTTT
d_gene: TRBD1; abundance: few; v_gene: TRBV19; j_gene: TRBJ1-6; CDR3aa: CASSHRDRDSYNSPLHF; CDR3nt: TGTGCCAGTAGTCACCGGGACAGGGATTCATATAATTCACCCCTCCACTTT
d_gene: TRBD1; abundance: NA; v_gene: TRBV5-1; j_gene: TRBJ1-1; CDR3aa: CASTKTGPAEAFF; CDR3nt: TGCGCCAGCACCAAGACAGGGCCCGCTGAAGCTTTCTTT
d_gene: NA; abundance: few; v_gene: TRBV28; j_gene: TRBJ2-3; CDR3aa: CASSLLGALGTDTQYF; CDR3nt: TGTGCCAGCAGTTTGCTTGGGGCCCTTGGCACAGATACGCAGTATTTT
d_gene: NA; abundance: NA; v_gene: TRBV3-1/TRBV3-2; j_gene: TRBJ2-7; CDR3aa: CASSDGRGGLPNEQYF; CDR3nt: TGTGCCAGCAGCGACGGACGTGGGGGACTCCCAAACGAGCAGTACTTC
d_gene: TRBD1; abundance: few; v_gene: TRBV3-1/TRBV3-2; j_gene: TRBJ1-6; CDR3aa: CASSQGQGATPLHF; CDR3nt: TGTGCCAGCAGCCAAGGTCAGGGGGCAACACCCCTCCACTTT
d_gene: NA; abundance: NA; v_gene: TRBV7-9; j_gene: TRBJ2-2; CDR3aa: CASSFRAGELFF; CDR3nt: TGTGCCAGCAGCTTCAGGGCTGGGGAGCTGTTTTTT
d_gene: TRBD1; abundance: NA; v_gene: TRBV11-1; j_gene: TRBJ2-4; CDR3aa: CASSLGGGRDIQYF; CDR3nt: TGTGCCAGCAGCTTAGGAGGGGGCAGGGACATTCAGTACTTC
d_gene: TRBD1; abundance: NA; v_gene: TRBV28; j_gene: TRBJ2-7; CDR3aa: CASSLWGATGSGYEQYF; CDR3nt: TGTGCCAGCAGTTTATGGGGGGCGACAGGGTCGGGCTACGAGCAGTACTTC
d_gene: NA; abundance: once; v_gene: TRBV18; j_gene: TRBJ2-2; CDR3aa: CASSPPQDSNTGELFF; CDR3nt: TGTGCCAGCTCACCACCCCAGGACAGTAACACCGGGGAGCTGTTTTTT
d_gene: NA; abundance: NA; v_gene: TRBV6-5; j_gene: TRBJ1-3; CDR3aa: CASSYAGQFSGNTIYF; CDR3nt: TGTGCCAGCAGTTATGCGGGGCAGTTCTCTGGAAACACCATATATTTT
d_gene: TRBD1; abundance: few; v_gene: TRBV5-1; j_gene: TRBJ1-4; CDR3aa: CASSFQGANEKLFF; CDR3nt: TGCGCCAGCAGCTTCCAGGGGGCTAATGAAAAACTGTTTTTT
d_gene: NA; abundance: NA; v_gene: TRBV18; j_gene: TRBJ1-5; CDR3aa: CASSPAGVRPQHF; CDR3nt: TGTGCCAGCTCACCAGCCGGGGTCCGGCCCCAGCATTTT
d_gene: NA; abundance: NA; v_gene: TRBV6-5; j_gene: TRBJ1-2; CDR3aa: CASSQDLFIHGYTF; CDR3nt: TGTGCCAGCAGCCAGGACTTATTTATACATGGCTACACCTTC
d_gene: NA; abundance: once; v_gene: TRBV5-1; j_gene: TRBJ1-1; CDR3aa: CASSDGQLNTEAFF; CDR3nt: TGCGCCAGCAGCGATGGACAGCTGAACACTGAAGCTTTCTTT
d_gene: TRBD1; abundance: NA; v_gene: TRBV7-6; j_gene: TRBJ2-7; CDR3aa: CASSTDRGPSYEQYF; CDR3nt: TGTGCCAGCAGCACAGACAGGGGGCCATCCTACGAGCAGTACTTC
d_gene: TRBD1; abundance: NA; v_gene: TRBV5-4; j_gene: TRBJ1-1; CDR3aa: CASSLRTGGDTEAFF; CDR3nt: TGTGCCAGCAGCTTACGGACAGGGGGCGACACTGAAGCTTTCTTT
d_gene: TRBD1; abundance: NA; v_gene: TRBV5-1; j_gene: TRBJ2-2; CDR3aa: CASSLDRGDPGELFF; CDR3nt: TGCGCCAGCAGCTTGGACAGGGGGGACCCCGGGGAGCTGTTTTTT
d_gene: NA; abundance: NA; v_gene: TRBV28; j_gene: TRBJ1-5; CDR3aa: CASSLWNRVNQPQHF; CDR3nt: TGTGCCAGCAGTTTATGGAACAGGGTCAATCAGCCCCAGCATTTT
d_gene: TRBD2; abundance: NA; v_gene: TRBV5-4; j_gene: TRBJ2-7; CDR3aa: CASSLSSGYEQYF; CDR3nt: TGTGCCAGCAGCTTGTCTAGCGGCTACGAGCAGTACTTC
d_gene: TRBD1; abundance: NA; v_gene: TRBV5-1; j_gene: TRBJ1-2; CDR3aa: CASSLGDRGYGYTF; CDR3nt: TGCGCCAGCAGCTTGGGGGACAGGGGCTATGGCTACACCTTC
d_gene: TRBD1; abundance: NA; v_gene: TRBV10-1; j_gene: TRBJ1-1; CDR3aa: CASRGTGDSKAMNTEAFF; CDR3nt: TGCGCCAGCAGAGGGACAGGGGACTCCAAGGCTATGAACACTGAAGCTTTCTTT
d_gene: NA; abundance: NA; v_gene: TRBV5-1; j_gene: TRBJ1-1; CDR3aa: CASSLRPTGGETEAFF; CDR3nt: TGCGCCAGCAGCCTCCGGCCCACGGGAGGCGAAACTGAAGCTTTCTTT
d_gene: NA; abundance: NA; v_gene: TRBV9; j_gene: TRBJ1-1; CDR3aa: CASSGGGGMNTEAFF; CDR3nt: TGTGCCAGCAGCGGGGGCGGCGGCATGAACACTGAAGCTTTCTTT
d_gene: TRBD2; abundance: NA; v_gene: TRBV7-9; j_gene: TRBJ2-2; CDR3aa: CASSFYGTSGPRGTGELFF; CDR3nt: TGTGCCAGCAGTTTTTATGGGACTAGCGGACCCCGGGGCACCGGGGAGCTGTTTTTT
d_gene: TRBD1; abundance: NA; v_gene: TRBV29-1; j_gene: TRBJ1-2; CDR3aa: CSADRGTSNGYGYTF; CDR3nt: TGCAGCGCAGACAGGGGGACGTCAAATGGCTATGGCTACACCTTC
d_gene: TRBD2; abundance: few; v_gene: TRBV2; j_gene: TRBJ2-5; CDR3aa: CASSGPRLAGVETQYF; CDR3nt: TGTGCCAGCAGTGGCCCCCGACTAGCGGGGGTAGAGACCCAGTACTTC
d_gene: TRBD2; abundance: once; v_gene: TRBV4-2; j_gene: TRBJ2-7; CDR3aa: CASSQGRVAGGYEQYF; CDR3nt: TGTGCCAGCAGCCAAGGTCGAGTAGCGGGGGGATACGAGCAGTACTTC
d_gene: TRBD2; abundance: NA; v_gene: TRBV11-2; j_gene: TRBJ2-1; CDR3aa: CASSGRQGGGASNEQFF; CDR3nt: TGTGCCAGCAGCGGGCGACAGGGCGGGGGGGCTTCCAATGAGCAGTTCTTC
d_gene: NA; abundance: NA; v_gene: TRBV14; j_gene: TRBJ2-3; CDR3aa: CASSQDRRAWSTDTQYF; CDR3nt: TGTGCCAGCAGCCAAGATCGGAGGGCCTGGAGCACAGATACGCAGTATTTT
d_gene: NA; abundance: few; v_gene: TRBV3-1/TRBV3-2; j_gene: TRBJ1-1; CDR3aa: CASSMGGGRTFF; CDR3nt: TGTGCCAGCAGTATGGGGGGAGGTAGGACTTTCTTT
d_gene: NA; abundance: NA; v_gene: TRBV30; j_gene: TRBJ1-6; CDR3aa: CAWSVGGSHNLPLHF; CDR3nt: TGTGCCTGGAGTGTCGGGGGTTCCCATAATTTACCCCTCCACTTT
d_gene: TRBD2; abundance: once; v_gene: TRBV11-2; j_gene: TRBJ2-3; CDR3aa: CASSLGRGGQDTQYF; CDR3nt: TGTGCCAGCAGTCTTGGCCGGGGGGGCCAGGATACGCAGTATTTT
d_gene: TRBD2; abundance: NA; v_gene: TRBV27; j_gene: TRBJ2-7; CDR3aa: CASSLSGGGTYEQYF; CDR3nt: TGTGCCAGCAGTTTATCTGGCGGGGGGACCTACGAGCAGTACTTC
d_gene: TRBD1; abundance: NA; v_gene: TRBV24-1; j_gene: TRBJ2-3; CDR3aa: CATSDANRGSTDTQYF; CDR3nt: TGTGCCACCAGTGACGCTAACAGGGGAAGCACAGATACGCAGTATTTT
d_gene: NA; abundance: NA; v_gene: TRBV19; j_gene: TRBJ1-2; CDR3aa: CASSYGIRYGYTF; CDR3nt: TGTGCCAGTAGTTATGGTATCAGGTATGGCTACACCTTC
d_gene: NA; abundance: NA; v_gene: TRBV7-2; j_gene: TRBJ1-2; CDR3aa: CASSLGRRADNGYTF; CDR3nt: TGTGCCAGCAGCTTAGGTCGCAGGGCAGACAACGGCTACACCTTC
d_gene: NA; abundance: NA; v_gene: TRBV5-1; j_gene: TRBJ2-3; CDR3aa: CASSPRTVSDTQYF; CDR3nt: TGCGCCAGCAGCCCCAGGACAGTTTCAGATACGCAGTATTTT
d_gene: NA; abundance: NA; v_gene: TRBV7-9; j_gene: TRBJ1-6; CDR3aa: CASSFFPGASNSPLHF; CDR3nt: TGTGCCAGCAGCTTTTTTCCAGGGGCTAGTAATTCACCCCTCCACTTT
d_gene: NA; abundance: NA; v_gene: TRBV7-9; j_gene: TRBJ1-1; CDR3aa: CASSFDREAFF; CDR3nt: TGTGCCAGCAGCTTCGACAGGGAAGCTTTCTTT
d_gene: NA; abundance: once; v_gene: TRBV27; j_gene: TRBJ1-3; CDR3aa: CAGRGHSGNTIYF; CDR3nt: TGTGCCGGGAGAGGGCACTCTGGAAACACCATATATTTT
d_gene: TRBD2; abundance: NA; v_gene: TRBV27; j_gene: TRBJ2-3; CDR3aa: CASSLRTSGVDTQYF; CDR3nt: TGTGCCAGCAGTTTAAGGACTAGCGGGGTTGATACGCAGTATTTT
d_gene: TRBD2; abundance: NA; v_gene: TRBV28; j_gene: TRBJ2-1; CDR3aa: CASSSAGSSYNEQFF; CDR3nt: TGTGCCAGCAGTTCAGCGGGGAGCTCCTACAATGAGCAGTTCTTC
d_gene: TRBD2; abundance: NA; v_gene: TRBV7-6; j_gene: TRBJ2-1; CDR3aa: CASSLPRLLAGGLGEQFF; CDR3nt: TGTGCCAGCAGCTTACCGCGCCTACTAGCGGGGGGGCTTGGTGAGCAGTTCTTC